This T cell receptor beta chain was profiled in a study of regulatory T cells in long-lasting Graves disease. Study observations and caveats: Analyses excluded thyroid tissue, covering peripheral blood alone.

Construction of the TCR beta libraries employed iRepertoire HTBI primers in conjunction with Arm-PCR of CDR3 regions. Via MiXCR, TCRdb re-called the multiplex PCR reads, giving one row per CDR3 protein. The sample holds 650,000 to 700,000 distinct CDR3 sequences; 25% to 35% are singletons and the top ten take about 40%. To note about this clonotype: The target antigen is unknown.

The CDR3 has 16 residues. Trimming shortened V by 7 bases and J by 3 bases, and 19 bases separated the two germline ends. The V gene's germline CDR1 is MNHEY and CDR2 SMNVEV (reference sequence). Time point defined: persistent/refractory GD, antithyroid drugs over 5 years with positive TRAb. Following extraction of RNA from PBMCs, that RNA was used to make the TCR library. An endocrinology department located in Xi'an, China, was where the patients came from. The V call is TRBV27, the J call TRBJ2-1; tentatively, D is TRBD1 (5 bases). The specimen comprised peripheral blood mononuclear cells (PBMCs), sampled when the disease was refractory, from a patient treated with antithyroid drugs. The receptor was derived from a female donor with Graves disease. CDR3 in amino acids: CASNPAGPFHYNEQFF. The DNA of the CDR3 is TGTGCCAGCAACCCCGCAGGGCCCTTTCACTACAATGAGCAGTTCTTC.